Shown below are 27 T cell receptor beta chains from a single sample sequenced in a study of CD8+ T cells in alopecia areata (dated by TCRdb to between 2018 and 2020). The method behind the library was the immunoSEQ multiplex PCR assay. For TCR sequencing, RNA was extracted from every sample and reverse transcribed into cDNA to serve as template. TCRdb obtained this table from immuneACCESS and retained in-frame rearrangements with V and J assigned. These tables miss some clones; where compared with another copy, unresolved V genes account for less than half of the shortfall, and the remainder is unexplained. Here the sample has about 70,000 clones; approximately 43% occur a single time. The ten largest make up approximately 18% of the sample. Per the publication, the time point label means: baseline before oral tofacitinib. The starting material was CD8+ T cells sorted from blood, obtained at week 0. These receptors were obtained from a human donor with alopecia areata.

As DNA, the CDR3 is TGCGCCAGCAGCCAAGATGGGGGAATAGGGAATCAGCCCCAGCATTTT. Protein: CASSQDGGIGNQPQHF. The V gene is TRBV4-1, the J gene TRBJ1-5; tentative D call: TRBD1 (5 bases). Germline V CDR1 and CDR2: MGHRA, YSYEKL. The V gene lost 0 bases and the J gene lost 4 bases, with 13 bases spanning the gap. The CDR3 has 16 residues.

The table lists this clone with a count of one. The chain has TRBV6-5 and TRBJ2-7; D may be TRBD1 (6 bases). The V gene's germline CDR1 is MNHEY and CDR2 SVGAGI. Between the trimmed V and J ends, which lost 8 bases and 2 bases, there was a span of 13 bases. The CDR3 extends over 13 amino acids. The CDR3 DNA reads as TGTGCCAGCCGACGGGACAACACCTACGAGCAGTACTTC. It is translated as CASRRDNTYEQYF.

The table lists this clone with a few counts. The chain employs TRBV29-1 and TRBJ2-1; 7 bases are shared with TRBD2. CDR3 length equals 14 residues. After removal of 3 bases from V and 3 bases from J, the junction contained 5 bases not matched to a gene. Looked up from germline, CDR1 is SQVTM and CDR2 is ANQGSEA. The CDR3, as DNA: TGCAGCGTTGATGCGGCGGGAGACTACAATGAGCAGTTCTTC. As protein: CSVDAAGDYNEQFF.

The gene calls are TRBV29-1 and TRBJ1-2, with D perhaps TRBD1 (6 bases). Trimming pared 7 bases from V and 7 bases from J, leaving 16 bases between. CDR1 and CDR2 (germline): SQVTM, ANQGSEA. The CDR3 is 12 residues long. The CDR3 sequence: CSGLETGLGYTF. CDR3 in DNA: TGCAGCGGACTCGAAACAGGGCTTGGCTACACCTTC. Full variable domain (rest looked up from reference TRBV29-1 and TRBJ1-2): SAVISQKPSRDICQRGTSLTIQCQVDSQVTMMFWYRQQPGQSLTLIATANQGSEATYESGFVIDKFPISRPNLTFSTLTVSNMSPEDSSIYLCSGLETGLGYTFGSGTRLTVV.

J is TRBJ1-5 and V is TRBV7-6; 11 bases are shared with TRBD1. The CDR3 is made up of 15 amino acids. From germline, CDR1 is SGHVS and CDR2 FNYEAQ. The junction had 6 bases not matched to a gene; V was cut back by 8 bases and J by 3 bases. As DNA, the CDR3 is TGTGCCAGCTCCCGGACAGGGGGCTTCAATCAGCCCCAGCATTTT. It encodes CASSRTGGFNQPQHF.

The gene calls are TRBV7-9 and TRBJ1-1; D is uncertain. CDR1 is SEHNR and CDR2 is FQNEAQ in the germline V gene (reference sequence). Trimming took 8 bases from V and 6 from J, leaving 13 bases between them. The CDR3 extends over 12 amino acids. CDR3 nucleotide sequence: TGTGCCAGCCTCGGTATCGACCCTGAAGCTTTCTTT. This gives the protein CASLGIDPEAFF. The complete variable domain, with remaining parts taken from reference TRBV7-9 and TRBJ1-1, reads DTGVSQNPRHKITKRGQNVTFRCDPISEHNRLYWYRQTLGQGPEFLTYFQNEAQLEKSRLLSDRFSAERPKGSFSTLEIQRTEQGDSAMYLCASLGIDPEAFFGQGTRLTVV.

This chain uses TRBV28 with TRBJ2-1; 11 bases are shared with TRBD2. The ends lost 8 bases at V and 5 bases at J; junction bases unmatched: 2. The CDR3 runs 13 residues. Germline CDR1 MDHEN, CDR2 SYDVKM. The CDR3 nucleotides are TGTGCCAGCCGGGGACTAGCGGACAATGAGCAGTTCTTC. This translates into CASRGLADNEQFF. The full variable domain, rest sourced from reference TRBV28 and TRBJ2-1, is DVKVTQSSRYLVKRTGEKVFLECVQDMDHENMFWYRQDPGLGLRLIYFSYDVKMKEKGDIPEGYSVSREKKERFSLILESASTNQTSMYLCASRGLADNEQFFGPGTRLTVL.

V and J are TRBV9 and TRBJ2-1; 8 bases fit TRBD2. This CDR3 spans 14 amino acids. Germline V CDR1 and CDR2: SGDLS, YYNGEE. V trimming: 3 bases; J trimming: 2 bases; junction bases outside the gene matches: 1. Here the CDR3 reads CASSAGGPYNEQFF. The DNA for the CDR3 is TGTGCCAGCAGCGCGGGGGGGCCCTACAATGAGCAGTTCTTC. The full variable domain, in which reference TRBV9 and TRBJ2-1 provide the parts outside the CDR3, is DSGVTQTPKHLITATGQRVTLRCSPRSGDLSVYWYQQSLDQGLQFLIQYYNGEERAKGNILERFSAQQFPDLHSELNLSSLELGDSALYFCASSAGGPYNEQFFGPGTRLTVL.

This clone was counted between two and nine times. V usage is TRBV19 and J usage is TRBJ2-6; no reliable D call. The germline V and J ends were trimmed by 7 bases and 0 bases, with 13 bases remaining between them. The CDR3 has 16 residues. CDR1 and CDR2 (germline): LNHDA, SQIVND (reference sequence). The DNA of the CDR3 is TGTGCCAGTACCCAAGATGGGGTCTCTGGGGCCAACGTCCTGACTTTC. As protein: CASTQDGVSGANVLTF.

This clone was counted between two and nine times. J is TRBJ2-1 and V is TRBV29-1; D gene unclear. The germline gives CDR1 SQVTM, CDR2 ANQGSEA. The CDR3 is 12 residues long. Trimming took off 6 bases at V and 3 bases at J, with 9 bases between the two ends. In DNA form, the CDR3 reads TGCAGCGTGTCCCTAGGCTACAATGAGCAGTTCTTC. This gives the protein CSVSLGYNEQFF.

The chain couples TRBV5-1 to TRBJ1-2; 7 nucleotides match TRBD1. Germline-derived CDR1 and CDR2 are SGHRS and YFSETQ. This CDR3 has 16 amino acids. V was pared by 3 bases and J by 2 bases, with 10 bases of the junction left unmatched. In DNA form, the CDR3 reads TGCGCCAGCAGCTCACGCCCAGAGACAGGGAACTATGGCTACACCTTC. Translation: CASSSRPETGNYGYTF.

The J gene is TRBJ2-5, the V gene TRBV21-1; the table gives TRBD1 as D, unverified against the DNA. TRBV21-1 is classified as a pseudogene. This CDR3 contains 15 residues. CDR3 sequence (DNA): TGTGCCAGCAGCAAAGAAGTGGACAGGTCTGAGACCCAGTACTTC. The encoded protein is CASSKEVDRSETQYF.

This rearrangement joins TRBV28 to TRBJ2-2; 11 bases agree with TRBD1. CDR1 MDHEN and CDR2 SYDVKM come from the germline V gene. V gave up 6 bases and J gave up 6 bases; unmatched junction bases: 12. The CDR3 loop spans 17 amino acids. The CDR3 DNA follows: TGTGCCAGCAGCCCCCGGGACAGGGGGGCTTCGGCCGGGGAGCTGTTTTTT. The encoded protein is CASSPRDRGASAGELFF.

The chain joins TRBV29-1 to TRBJ1-2; D remains unclear. This CDR3 comprises 13 residues. In germline, CDR1 is SQVTM, CDR2 ANQGSEA. V lost 8 bases and J 2 bases, leaving 15 bases between the germline ends. DNA for the CDR3: TGCAGCCCCCGGCTGCTGGCGAACTATGGCTACACCTTC. Amino acids: CSPRLLANYGYTF.

The gene calls are TRBV7-9 and TRBJ2-7; D remains ambiguous. Germline V CDR1 and CDR2: SEHNR, FQNEAQ (reference sequence). V was clipped by 1 base and J by 2 bases, with 3 bases between them. The CDR3 loop spans 12 amino acids. The CDR3 nucleotides are TGTGCCAGCAGCTTAGAAGCCTACGAGCAGTACTTC. Amino acid sequence: CASSLEAYEQYF.

This rearrangement joins TRBV5-1 to TRBJ2-1, with TRBD2 identical over 9 bases. CDR1 is SGHRS, CDR2 YFSETQ, per germline. Trimming removed 2 bases from V and 7 bases from J; junction bases left unmatched: 10. The CDR3 runs to 16 residues. CDR3 amino acids: CASSFSGSANRNEQFF. The CDR3 DNA is TGCGCCAGCAGCTTTAGCGGGAGTGCCAACAGGAATGAGCAGTTCTTC.

This rearrangement joins TRBV28 to TRBJ2-7; 7 bases fit TRBD1. Germline V gives CDR1 MDHEN, CDR2 SYDVKM. Germline trimming cut 3 bases from V and 2 bases from J; bases unmatched to any gene: 4. This CDR3 comprises 14 residues. The CDR3 reads CASSFRGLTYEQYF. For the CDR3, the DNA is TGTGCCAGCAGTTTCAGGGGGTTAACCTACGAGCAGTACTTC.

The genes are TRBV10-3 and TRBJ2-5; D is ambiguous. The CDR3 is made up of 14 amino acids. Germline V lookup: CDR1 ENHRY, CDR2 SYGVKD. With 11 bases removed from V and 1 base from J, the gap between germline ends came to 17 bases. The CDR3 reads CASSGLPLQETQYF. CDR3 DNA: TGTGCCTCGAGTGGGCTCCCACTCCAAGAGACCCAGTACTTC.

Only a few counts were recorded for this clone. At the DNA level, this CDR3 is encoded by other sequences in the same sample as well. The chain joins TRBV5-1 to TRBJ2-1; D remains unclear. This CDR3 comprises 11 residues. CDR1 SGHRS and CDR2 YFSETQ come from the germline V gene. V dropped 5 bases and J dropped 8 bases, with 8 bases sitting between them. The CDR3 here is CASSSGDEQFF. The DNA for the CDR3 is TGCGCCAGCAGTTCGGGCGATGAGCAGTTCTTC.

Turning to this clone: One junction end does not reproduce the germline sequence, and a read error may be involved. Written as DNA, the CDR3 is TGCAGTGCTAGAGATCCGGGGGCCAACTTC. Encoded protein: CSARDPGANF. V and J are TRBV20-1 and TRBJ2-5; D tentatively reads TRBD1 or TRBD2 (6 bases each). The CDR3 is made up of 10 amino acids. CDR1 is DFQATT, CDR2 SNEGSKA, per germline (reference sequence).

The chain combines TRBV2 with TRBJ1-1; 7 bases align to TRBD1. The CDR3 length is 16 residues. CDR1 and CDR2 (germline): SNHLY, FYNNEI. The trim removed 6 bases at V and 2 bases at J, leaving 12 bases unmatched. This chain's CDR3 is CASRSPTDRINTEAFF. CDR3 DNA: TGTGCCAGCAGATCACCAACGGACAGGATTAACACTGAAGCTTTCTTT. Filled out from reference TRBV2 and TRBJ1-1, the complete variable domain reads EPEVTQTPSHQVTQMGQEVILRCVPISNHLYFYWYRQILGQKVEFLVSFYNNEISEKSEIFDDQFSVERPDGSNFTLKIRSTKLEDSAMYFCASRSPTDRINTEAFFGQGTRLTVV.

This rearrangement joins TRBV27 to TRBJ2-7; 9 nucleotides line up with TRBD2. The CDR3 is 15 amino acids. Germline loops: CDR1 MNHEY, CDR2 SMNVEV (reference sequence). Germline trimming cut 10 bases from V and 5 bases from J; bases unmatched to any gene: 15. The CDR3 nucleotides are TGTGCCACCTTATCCTTTAGCGGGAGCATCCACGAGCAGTACTTC. Amino acid sequence: CATLSFSGSIHEQYF.

The genes are TRBV6-5 and TRBJ2-3; 8 bases map to TRBD1. CDR1 is MNHEY and CDR2 is SVGAGI in the germline V gene. Trimming at V came to 6 bases and at J to 12 bases, leaving 11 bases not matched to a gene. This CDR3 is 13 amino acids long. In DNA, the CDR3 is TGTGCCAGCAGCAAAGGGACAGGACCGACACAGTATTTT. It is translated as CASSKGTGPTQYF.

This chain uses TRBV4-3 with TRBJ2-5; D unresolved. The J call may not be correct, given that the DNA end is closer to TRBJ2-7. The CDR3 is 12 residues long. The germline V gene has CDR1 LGHNA and CDR2 YSLEER. The CDR3 nucleotides are TGCGCCAGCAGGGGTGGGGTCGGCGAGCAGTACTTC. Amino acid sequence: CASRGGVGEQYF.

The CDR3 nucleotides read TGTGCCAGCAGCTTAGTGTTAGCGGGTCGGGAGACCCAGTACTTC. Translation: CASSLVLAGRETQYF. This chain connects TRBV7-9 to TRBJ2-5, with TRBD2 matching 7 bases. J was trimmed by 5 bases and V by 1 base; bases with no gene match: 7. Germline V gene lookup returns CDR1 SEHNR and CDR2 FQNEAQ (reference sequence). The CDR3 has 15 residues. The whole variable domain, remainder taken from reference TRBV7-9 and TRBJ2-5, is DTGVSQNPRHKITKRGQNVTFRCDPISEHNRLYWYRQTLGQGPEFLTYFQNEAQLEKSRLLSDRFSAERPKGSFSTLEIQRTEQGDSAMYLCASSLVLAGRETQYFGPGTRLLVL.

This chain joins TRBV11-1 and TRBJ2-7, with TRBD2 identical over 14 bases. CDR1 SGHAT and CDR2 FQDESV come from the germline V gene (reference sequence). The trim removed 5 bases at V and 2 bases at J, leaving 5 bases unmatched. CDR3 length equals 16 residues. The CDR3 region is CASSTGLAGGTYEQYF. In DNA form, the CDR3 reads TGTGCCAGCAGCACTGGACTAGCGGGAGGAACCTACGAGCAGTACTTC.

V and J are TRBV4-1 and TRBJ2-7; D uncertain. The CDR3 is 13 residues long. The V gene's germline CDR1 is MGHRA and CDR2 YSYEKL. The V and J ends lost 0 bases and 6 bases respectively, with 9 bases between them. CDR3 nucleotide sequence: TGCGCCAGCAGCCAAGATTGGATTGGCGAGCAGTACTTC. Encoded protein: CASSQDWIGEQYF.